These 5 T cell receptor beta chains were all obtained from the same sample, sequenced in a study of T cell responses to AZD1222 COVID-19 vaccine. Libraries were prepared by immunoSEQ multiplex PCR; TCRdb keeps only in-frame clonotypes and omits some of them. The sample yields 130,000 to 150,000 clones, 75% to 85% seen once. This specimen was peripheral blood, taken on day 0 of MenACWY control vaccination. All receptors derive from an adult in good health.

V is TRBV28 and J is TRBJ2-3; D remains unclear. The CDR3 consists of 12 residues. V lost 6 bases and J 9 bases, leaving 13 bases between the germline ends. Germline CDR1 and CDR2: MDHEN and SYDVKM. The CDR3 is CASRLSRYTQYF. CDR3 nucleotides: TGTGCCAGCAGGCTAAGCCGTTACACGCAGTATTTT.

This clone appeared a few times. The chain couples TRBV11-2 to TRBJ1-6; 7 nucleotides line up with TRBD1. The junction had 6 bases not matched to a gene; V was cut back by 5 bases and J by 5 bases. This CDR3 has 15 residues. Per the germline V gene, CDR1 is SGHAT and CDR2 is FQNNGV. The CDR3 loop reads CASSKGGQNNSPLHF. The DNA for the CDR3 is TGTGCCAGCAGCAAAGGGGGACAGAATAATTCACCCCTCCACTTT.

This sequence joins TRBV2 and TRBJ1-5; 9 nucleotides align to TRBD1. V lost 7 bases and J lost 5; bases outside the gene matches: 3. Per germline, CDR1 SNHLY and CDR2 FYNNEI. This CDR3 is 13 amino acids long. The CDR3 spells CASTRDRDQPQHF. The CDR3, as DNA: TGTGCCAGCACTCGGGACAGGGATCAGCCCCAGCATTTT.

The chain couples TRBV2 to TRBJ2-3; D gene ambiguous. This CDR3 has 15 residues. V dropped 2 bases and J dropped 0 bases, with 9 bases sitting between them. Germline V gene data show CDR1 as SNHLY and CDR2 as FYNNEI. In DNA, the CDR3 is TGTGCCAGCAGTGAACGTGTACCTAGCACAGATACGCAGTATTTT. Amino acids: CASSERVPSTDTQYF.

The chain recombines TRBV5-1 with TRBJ2-5; weak D call: TRBD1 (6 bases). CDR3 length: 14 residues. In germline, CDR1 is SGHRS, CDR2 YFSETQ. The V and J ends lost 4 bases and 2 bases respectively, with 12 bases between them. CDR3 coding DNA: TGCGCCAGCAGCCTGACAGGAAAACAAGAGACCCAGTACTTC. This translates into CASSLTGKQETQYF.